The present entry profiles one TCR beta chain with its context. This clonotype was picked up a small number of times. Its antigen has not been determined. No base quality values were provided; no much bigger clone lies one nucleotide off. V loses 3 bases at its end and J loses 5 bases; junction bases beyond the gene matches: 2. Sequences KGHSH (CDR1) and LQKENI (CDR2) are obtained from the germline V gene. Counted from cysteine to phenylalanine, this CDR3 has 15 amino acids. Kept here is only the CDR3 DNA, which spans 45 bases and is read in frame from base 1. Sequencing was carried out with an Illumina HiSeq 1500. TCRdb reprocessed the public reads (quality trimming at Q25 with fastp, clone calling with MiXCR) and kept in-frame beta chains. Identical CDR3 proteins give one entry, which carries the most common genes and DNA. For this sample the table gives under 350,000 distinct CDR3 sequences, of which over 7.5% were detected only once. About 3.9% of the sample belongs to the ten largest clones.

This record comes from a study of T cell repertoires in cytomegalovirus infection (dated 2019 in TCRdb). Concerning the study at large: Donor HLA type was relevant to the analysis, as public TCR beta signatures indicated carriage of CMV infection together with the matching HLA type.

Overall results and qualifications from the work: In both this cohort and an independent roughly 400-donor cohort, the cumulative frequency of public TCR beta family members distinguished carriers of CMV infection plus the relevant HLA type. The ex vivo response was dominated by HLA-C-restricted CMV-specific TCR beta clonotypes, which also provided the single most frequent clonotype in two of eight donors.

This TCR came from a human donor in good health (CMV status not recorded). Some clones in this sample may be carry-over from other donors' samples. This chain joins TRBV18 to TRBJ1-6; TRBD1 matches 9 bases in the middle. The specimen sequenced was PBMCs. For the CDR3, the sequence is CASSPRQGDNSPLHF. The DNA sequence reads TGTGCCAGCTCACCCCGACAGGGGGATAATTCACCCCTCCACTTT.